This record looks at one T cell receptor beta chain sequence and its context. This clone's antigen is unknown. No base qualities exist here, and no much larger clone lies one base off it. The source of the sample is a study of PD-1 blockade in classical Hodgkin lymphoma (TCRdb year 2020). For the study in its entirety: Nivolumab dosing was 3 mg/kg intravenously every 2 weeks, continuing until either disease progression or unacceptable toxicity. The study used CyTOF and TCR beta sequencing to define a peripheral blood immune signature of response to PD-1 blockade in classical Hodgkin lymphoma. Overall results and qualifications from the work: The study was limited to a single clinical trial cohort, and causes of repertoire differences, possibly disease activity or prior therapy, remained undefined. CD4+ but not CD8+ TCR diversity rose significantly by C4D1 (p=0.0027 vs p=0.16), most apparent in complete responders (p=0.02). Lower diversity was observed in patients in whom nivolumab was started less than 1 year after ASCT, and these patients were excluded from later analyses so that confounding by immune reconstitution would be avoided. Baseline diversity similar to that of newly diagnosed patients was observed in trial patients achieving complete response, whereas significantly lower diversity was observed in partial responders and progressors. Newly diagnosed patients were reported to have lower baseline TCR diversity than healthy donors, and relapsed/refractory patients were reported to have lower baseline TCR diversity still.

The time point label here, explained by the study, means: cycle 1 day 1 (C1D1), immediately before nivolumab initiation. All trial patients had relapsed after autologous stem cell transplantation, with cohorts A, B and C differing in prior brentuximab vedotin exposure. The trial cohort included 45 to 65 patients with relapsed/refractory classical Hodgkin lymphoma, and each patient had a best overall response of complete response, partial response or progressive disease. Trial patients were treated with single-agent nivolumab in the multi-cohort phase II CheckMate 205 trial. An independent review committee assessed best overall response by applying the 2007 International Working Group response criteria. Trial PBMCs were collected just before the start of nivolumab (C1D1) and during therapy at cycle 2 day 1 and cycle 4 day 1. Peripheral blood was collected in 8 mL Vacutainer Cell Preparation Tubes, from which PBMCs were isolated by centrifugation and then cryopreserved.

The V end loses 3 bases and the J end loses 0 bases, and a stretch of 2 bases separates them. The CDR3 sequence holds 11 residues, the cysteine and phenylalanine included. Of the read, only the CDR3 DNA is kept; its 33 bases are in frame from base 1. Via the germline V gene (reference sequence), CDR1 is DFQATT and CDR2 SNEGSKA. The Qiagen DNeasy kit was used to extract genomic DNA both from unsorted PBMCs and from the negatively selected CD4+ and CD8+ fractions. Using primers that anneal to V and J segments, immunoSEQ multiplex PCR amplified the TCR beta CDR3 regions. Amplification bias was minimized using a synthetic immune receptor repertoire, and residual bias was removed computationally after sequencing. For the original study's pipeline: Custom Python scripts were used to quantify repertoire diversity as the Shannon entropy index. The unsorted, CD4+ and CD8+ repertoires were each analyzed separately, with the exception of combined analyses, where CD4+ and CD8+ sequences were merged in silico. Clonal expansion was defined as at least a 2-fold frequency increase after treatment relative to C1D1, with a pseudocount of 0.5 for undetected baseline clones. Clones with 0 or 1 copy at C1D1 were defined as singleton clones, while clones with 2 or more copies were defined as non-singleton clones. Clones expanded in unsorted samples were annotated as CD4+, CD8+ or unknown by matching protein sequences in sorted samples from the same patient. Wilcoxon tests on paired samples were used to test changes in diversity from C1D1 to C4D1. Imported from immuneACCESS, the table was reduced by TCRdb to in-frame sequences with V and J called. These copies leave out some clones; in studies compared against another copy, an unresolved V gene accounts for under half, and the cause of the remainder is not known. That table is the source of V, J and clone size, and D and trimming were worked out from the DNA. The sample table shows about 84,000 clones, and approximately 88% are seen once. 20% to 25% of the sample is in the top ten clones.

The specimen comprised peripheral blood mononuclear cells (PBMCs), sampled at baseline. The sequence was collected from a human donor with classical Hodgkin lymphoma. This chain is built from TRBV20-1 and TRBJ1-1; the D gene lacks a confident call. The DNA sequence reads TGCAGTGCTAGCCTGAACACTGAAGCTTTCTTT. Translated, this is CSASLNTEAFF.